This T cell receptor (beta chain) originates from a study of T cells expressing NK-cell markers. TCR beta libraries carry UMIs added by 5'RACE template switching. TCRdb derives one entry per CDR3 protein from the 5' RACE reads, leaving out DNA. The sample table includes roughly 350,000 distinct CDR3 sequences. About this clonotype: Its specificity is unknown.

Looked up from germline, CDR1 is SGHAT and CDR2 is FQDESV (reference sequence). This CDR3 region has 15 residues. Study conclusions and caveats: Specificity for HCMV among expanded NKG2C+ T cell clones was not established. One observes that, in a handful of donors, these clonotypes were also the leading ones within the CD3+CD56-NKG2C+ fraction. Of the CD8+ T cell pool in over 5 donors, roughly 1.0-8% was accounted for by dominant NKG2C+ clonotypes.

V usage is TRBV11-1 and J usage is TRBJ2-7; the TCRdb D gene call, TRBD1, has no DNA to confirm it. The source is a man aged 18 to 69 in good health. The sequenced sample consisted of blood T cells: a sorted CD56 or NKG2C T cell subset, CD4+ or CD8+ T cells, or bulk PBMC T cells (not recorded which). CDR3 amino acids: CASSASDRGRNEQYF.